This TCR beta chain originates from a study of cytomegalovirus exposure and HLA in healthy donors. General study findings and limits: Across all donors, roughly uniform sequencing depth was an assumption of the presence/absence analyses. A later analysis found common viral pathogens apparently linked to several of the most significant clusters.

Comments on this clone: The antigen remains unidentified.

The germline V and J ends were trimmed by 5 bases and 0 bases, with 16 bases remaining between them. This CDR3 has 16 amino acids. Germline V gene data show CDR1 as LNHDA and CDR2 as SQIVND (reference sequence). Primers for the PCR totalled 60 Vbeta and 13 Jbeta. Clones were read by immunoSEQ multiplex PCR, and TCRdb kept only the in-frame ones, dropping some. The data hold under 150,000 clones, with around 80% observed a single time. The donors (healthy individuals) were bone marrow donors. The sequenced sample was PBMCs. The receptor was derived from a woman aged 50 to 65 in good health and CMV-seropositive. The chain uses TRBV19 and TRBJ2-5; the D gene is possibly TRBD1 (6 bases). The CDR3: CASSESTGLYQETQYF. Here the CDR3 DNA reads TGTGCCAGTAGTGAGTCGACAGGCCTGTACCAAGAGACCCAGTACTTC. The full variable domain, rest sourced from reference TRBV19 and TRBJ2-5, is DGGITQSPKYLFRKEGQNVTLSCEQNLNHDAMYWYRQDPGQGLRLIYYSQIVNDFQKGDIAEGYSVSREKKESFPLTVTSAQKNPTAFYLCASSESTGLYQETQYFGPGTRLLVL.